The next 19 T cell receptor beta chains were all read from a single sample in a study of cytomegalovirus exposure and HLA in healthy donors. The study ran its PCR with 60 Vbeta and 13 Jbeta primers. Only in-frame clones appear in the TCRdb table, and some are missing; sequencing was by immunoSEQ multiplex PCR. The sample has 250,000 to 350,000 clones; around 86% are singletons. Specimen: PBMCs. All receptors come from a man aged 35-49 years in good health and CMV-seropositive.

With regard to this clone: Mismatch with germline at one junction end may stem from a read error. Different DNA sequences within this sample yield the same CDR3. This chain connects TRBV2 to TRBJ2-7, with D maybe TRBD2 (7 bases). The CDR3 is 12 residues long. Germline-derived CDR1 and CDR2 are SNHLY and FYNNEI. CDR3 region: CASNRGAYEQYF. For the CDR3, the DNA is TGTGCCAGCAACCGGGGGGCCTATGAGCAGTACTTC.

This clone was seen only once. The chain links TRBV5-1 to TRBJ2-7; TRBD1 matches at 8 bases. Germline V lookup: CDR1 SGHRS, CDR2 YFSETQ. The CDR3 has 13 amino acids. V shed 5 bases and J 2 bases; nucleotides not matched to a gene: 3. This chain's CDR3 is CASRQGETYEQYF. For the CDR3, the DNA is TGCGCCAGCAGACAGGGGGAGACCTACGAGCAGTACTTC.

The gene calls are TRBV7-9 and TRBJ2-3; perhaps TRBD1 as D (5 bases). This CDR3 spans 18 amino acids. V dropped 0 bases and J dropped 3 bases, with 19 bases sitting between them. Germline V gives CDR1 SEHNR, CDR2 FQNEAQ (reference sequence). This CDR3 reads CASSLAVNPGRLTDTQYF. CDR3 nucleotides: TGTGCCAGCAGCTTAGCTGTTAATCCAGGGCGCTTAACAGATACGCAGTATTTT.

The rearrangement uses TRBV27 and TRBJ2-5; TRBD2 agrees at 7 bases. J lost 3 bases, V lost 1 base, and 2 bases had no gene match. In germline, CDR1 is MNHEY, CDR2 SMNVEV (reference sequence). The CDR3 covers 14 residues. CDR3 bases: TGTGCCAGCAGTTTATATGCGGGGGAAGAGACCCAGTACTTC. It encodes CASSLYAGEETQYF.

The chain employs TRBV7-8 and TRBJ2-7; TRBD2 might be the D (6 bases). This CDR3 is built from 12 residues. CDR1 is SGHVS and CDR2 is FQNEAQ in the germline V gene. Trimming took 8 bases from V and 2 from J, leaving 10 bases between them. CDR3 sequence reads: CASSREAYEQYF. In DNA, the CDR3 is TGTGCCAGCTCCAGGGAGGCCTACGAGCAGTACTTC.

J is TRBJ2-1 and V is TRBV27; a weak D match, TRBD2 (5 bases). The germline V and J ends were trimmed by 2 bases and 0 bases, with 11 bases remaining between them. The CDR3 is 16 residues long. Germline V gene data show CDR1 as MNHEY and CDR2 as SMNVEV (reference sequence). The CDR3 nucleotides are TGTGCCAGCAGTTTAGAAGTCGGGATCTCCTACAATGAGCAGTTCTTC. Translated: CASSLEVGISYNEQFF.

The chain has TRBV7-2 and TRBJ1-1; D remains unclear. The CDR3 is 16 residues long. Trimming stripped 1 base from V and 1 base from J, with 13 bases between. Per germline, CDR1 SGHTA and CDR2 FQGNSA. The CDR3 nucleotides are TGTGCCAGCAGCTTAGTTCCCACGCGGGGGAACACTGAAGCTTTCTTT. It translates to CASSLVPTRGNTEAFF.

To note about this clone: The same CDR3 also results from other DNA sequences found in this sample. J is TRBJ1-4 and V is TRBV18; 10 bases are a match to TRBD1. J lost 5 bases, V lost 3 bases, and 0 bases had no gene match. The CDR3 spans 14 residues. Germline CDR1 is KGHSH and CDR2 is LQKENI. The CDR3 is CASSPGQGNEKLFF. CDR3 nucleotide sequence: TGTGCCAGCTCACCGGGACAGGGGAATGAAAAACTGTTTTTT.

V gene TRBV5-8 combines with J gene TRBJ1-2; no definite D call. This CDR3 contains 13 residues. V lost 4 bases and J 5 bases, leaving 12 bases between the germline ends. Per germline, CDR1 SGHTS and CDR2 YDEGEE. CDR3 region: CASSRVGRYGYTF. The CDR3, as DNA: TGTGCCAGCAGCAGGGTGGGGAGGTATGGCTACACCTTC.

This rearrangement joins TRBV7-3 to TRBJ2-7, with 10 bases that match TRBD1. CDR3 length equals 14 residues. Germline V gene lookup returns CDR1 SGHTA and CDR2 FQGTGA. V was pared by 4 bases and J by 2 bases, with 2 bases of the junction left unmatched. The CDR3, as DNA: TGTGCCAGCAGCTCGACAGGGGGCACCTACGAGCAGTACTTC. Its translation: CASSSTGGTYEQYF.

The chain employs TRBV11-2 and TRBJ2-3, with 9 bases aligning to TRBD1. Germline assignment: CDR1 SGHAT and CDR2 FQNNGV. The CDR3 consists of 14 residues. The junction had 8 bases not matched to a gene; V was cut back by 5 bases and J by 8 bases. CDR3 nucleotide sequence: TGTGCCAGCAGCCGGGAGACAGGGGGTAGTACGCAGTATTTT. Protein sequence: CASSRETGGSTQYF.

The gene calls are TRBV7-9 and TRBJ2-7; 7 nucleotides line up with TRBD1. The length of the CDR3 is 14 residues. J was trimmed by 2 bases and V by 3 bases; bases with no gene match: 4. CDR1 is SEHNR, CDR2 FQNEAQ, per germline (reference sequence). The CDR3 loop reads CASSFGDRPYEQYF. DNA of the CDR3: TGTGCCAGCAGCTTTGGGGACAGACCCTACGAGCAGTACTTC.

The V and J genes are TRBV7-6 and TRBJ2-1; D unresolved. This CDR3 region has 16 residues. Per germline, CDR1 SGHVS and CDR2 FNYEAQ. Trimming cost V 2 bases and J 0 bases, with 11 bases left between them. The CDR3 region is CASSLTLVGSYNEQFF. CDR3 sequence (DNA): TGTGCCAGCAGCTTAACGCTAGTCGGCTCCTACAATGAGCAGTTCTTC.

The rearrangement links TRBV5-4 to TRBJ2-7; tentative D call: TRBD1 (5 bases). CDR1 SGHNT and CDR2 YYREEE come from the germline V gene (reference sequence). The CDR3 extends over 15 amino acids. Trimming shortened V by 0 bases and J by 3 bases, and 13 bases separated the two germline ends. The CDR3 protein is CASSLVTGESYEQYF. The CDR3 nucleotides are TGTGCCAGCAGCTTGGTTACAGGCGAAAGCTACGAGCAGTACTTC.

V usage is TRBV9 and J usage is TRBJ1-3; 7 positions match TRBD1. Germline V gene data show CDR1 as SGDLS and CDR2 as YYNGEE. With V trimmed by 1 base and J by 1 base, 5 bases remained unmatched. This CDR3 has 16 residues. This chain's CDR3 is CASSVPRGESGNTIYF. The CDR3 DNA sequence: TGTGCCAGCAGCGTACCCAGGGGGGAATCTGGAAACACCATATATTTT.

The chain carries TRBV7-9 and TRBJ1-5, with no clear D. The V end lost 3 bases, the J end lost 1 base, and 13 bases lay between the germline ends. CDR1 and CDR2 from the germline V gene are SEHNR and FQNEAQ (reference sequence). The CDR3 is made up of 16 amino acids. CDR3 in amino acids: CASSFSGSSSNQPQHF. CDR3 nucleotide sequence: TGTGCCAGCAGCTTCAGCGGGAGTAGCAGCAATCAGCCCCAGCATTTT.

This clone was detected only once. V gene TRBV5-1 combines with J gene TRBJ1-2; D remains unclear. V was cut by 5 bases and J by 7 bases, with 12 bases left in between. Germline CDR1 and CDR2: SGHRS and YFSETQ. The CDR3 extends over 12 amino acids. Here the CDR3 reads CASRPQEGGYTF. The CDR3, as DNA: TGCGCCAGCAGACCTCAGGAAGGTGGCTACACCTTC.

V usage is TRBV9 and J usage is TRBJ2-7; possible D gene TRBD2, 6 bases. Trimming removed 1 base at V and 6 bases at J, with 14 bases between. The CDR3 totals 14 residues. Germline V lookup: CDR1 SGDLS, CDR2 YYNGEE. The CDR3 nucleotides are TGTGCCAGCAGCGTAATCGGGGGAATGGGCGAGCAGTACTTC. Protein product: CASSVIGGMGEQYF.

A few counts support this clone. This chain links TRBV27 with TRBJ2-7, with D tentatively TRBD2 (6 bases). Germline values: CDR1 MNHEY, CDR2 SMNVEV (reference sequence). This CDR3 has 14 residues. The V gene lost 3 bases and the J gene lost 7 bases, with 16 bases spanning the gap. The CDR3 region has the DNA TGTGCCAGCAGTTTCGGGGGAGAGCTATTAGAGCAGTACTTC. It is translated as CASSFGGELLEQYF.